Below, 22 T cell receptor beta chains from the same sample are listed, as sequenced in a study of radiotherapy plus CTLA-4 blockade in lung cancer. The assay was immunoSEQ multiplex PCR, and TCRdb's table has in-frame clones only and misses some. The sample has 60,000 to 70,000 clones, about 80% seen once. The starting material was peripheral blood, obtained from a patient treated with radiotherapy plus ipilimumab. These receptors all come from a human donor with non-small cell lung cancer who had a partial response to radiotherapy plus ipilimumab.

The chain is built from TRBV5-4 and TRBJ2-3; TRBD2 aligns across 13 bases. Germline V lookup: CDR1 SGHNT, CDR2 YYREEE (reference sequence). The CDR3 runs 15 residues. Trimming cost V 6 bases and J 9 bases; bases outside gene matches: 10. CDR3 bases: TGTGCCAGCACCCCACTAGCGGGAGGGCAGGGAACGCAGTATTTT. Its translation: CASTPLAGGQGTQYF.

This rearrangement joins TRBV29-1 to TRBJ2-7; 7 nucleotides line up with TRBD2. This CDR3 has 14 amino acids. After removal of 1 base from V and 4 bases from J, the junction contained 7 bases not matched to a gene. Per germline, CDR1 SQVTM and CDR2 ANQGSEA. The CDR3, as DNA: TGCAGCGTTGAAGTTGGGCAGGGAGGGTACGAGCAGTACTTC. It translates to CSVEVGQGGYEQYF.

V and J are TRBV6-5 and TRBJ2-1, with TRBD2 identical over 8 bases. The CDR3 has 13 amino acids. V shed 4 bases, J shed 11 bases, and the junction held 7 bases outside the gene matches. Germline V CDR1 and CDR2: MNHEY, SVGAGI. The CDR3 DNA reads TGTGCCAGCAGTTCCCCCGGGGGGGATAAGCAGTTCTTC. This codes for CASSSPGGDKQFF.

The CDR3 DNA reads TGTGCCAGCAACCCCGGGACATTCCTAAAGGACATATATTTT. It encodes CASNPGTFLKDIYF. The chain joins TRBV7-2 to TRBJ1-3; a weak D match, TRBD1 (6 bases). Germline V gene sequence: CDR1 SGHTA, CDR2 FQGNSA. CDR3 length: 14 amino acids. V gave up 7 bases and J gave up 12 bases, with 22 bases separating them.

The rearrangement uses TRBV25-1 and TRBJ1-4; TRBD1 agrees at 8 bases. Per the germline V gene, CDR1 is MGHDK and CDR2 is SYGVNS. The CDR3 length is 13 residues. The junction had 6 bases not matched to a gene; V was cut back by 8 bases and J by 7 bases. The CDR3 nucleotides are TGTGCCAGCTCAAACAGGGGGGGTGAAAAACTGTTTTTT. It translates to CASSNRGGEKLFF.

The V gene is TRBV28, the J gene TRBJ1-2; TRBD1 matches at 8 bases. The CDR3 spans 14 residues. The V segment lost 7 bases and the J segment 3 bases; nucleotides outside the gene matches: 7. Germline V lookup: CDR1 MDHEN, CDR2 SYDVKM. The CDR3 nucleotides are TGTGCCAGCATACGGCCAGGGGGCGACTATGGCTACACCTTC. Protein product: CASIRPGGDYGYTF.

V gene TRBV28 combines with J gene TRBJ1-5; no definite D call. The V and J ends lost 7 bases and 9 bases respectively, with 16 bases between them. CDR3 length equals 13 residues. Germline V gene data show CDR1 as MDHEN and CDR2 as SYDVKM. CDR3 in amino acids: CASTLTAVAPQHF. The CDR3 coding sequence is TGTGCCAGCACCCTAACTGCGGTGGCGCCCCAGCATTTT.

The CDR3 DNA follows: TGTGCCAGCAACCCGGGGGAATACAATGAGCAGTTCTTC. Translation gives CASNPGEYNEQFF. This sequence joins TRBV2 and TRBJ2-1, with a possible D match to TRBD2 (6 bases). There are 13 residues in the CDR3. Trimming took 7 bases from V and 4 from J, leaving 11 bases between them. Germline V gene data show CDR1 as SNHLY and CDR2 as FYNNEI.

The rearrangement uses TRBV19 and TRBJ2-7; 10 nucleotides line up with TRBD2. After removal of 5 bases from V and 4 bases from J, the junction contained 5 bases not matched to a gene. The CDR3 is made up of 14 amino acids. CDR1 LNHDA and CDR2 SQIVND come from the germline V gene (reference sequence). CDR3 DNA sequence: TGTGCCAGTAGTGGGGCTAGCGGGGGATACGAGCAGTACTTC. It yields the protein CASSGASGGYEQYF. The full variable domain, completed using reference TRBV19 and TRBJ2-7, is DGGITQSPKYLFRKEGQNVTLSCEQNLNHDAMYWYRQDPGQGLRLIYYSQIVNDFQKGDIAEGYSVSREKKESFPLTVTSAQKNPTAFYLCASSGASGGYEQYFGPGTRLTVT.

This chain links TRBV5-4 with TRBJ2-2, with D perhaps TRBD2 (5 bases). The V and J ends lost 6 bases and 3 bases respectively, with 18 bases between them. Germline loops: CDR1 SGHNT, CDR2 YYREEE (reference sequence). This CDR3 contains 16 residues. The CDR3 DNA sequence: TGTGCCAGCACCGGTGGAGGCCCCAAAGACACCGGGGAGCTGTTTTTT. Protein: CASTGGGPKDTGELFF.

This clone was seen more than once but under ten times. V gene TRBV27 combines with J gene TRBJ1-2; 11 bases agree with TRBD1. With V trimmed by 8 bases and J by 7 bases, 15 bases remained unmatched. This CDR3 has 16 amino acids. The V gene's germline CDR1 is MNHEY and CDR2 SMNVEV (reference sequence). In nucleotides, the CDR3 is TGTGCCAGCGCACACCGCGGAGGGGACAGGGGGATTGGCTACACCTTC. It yields the protein CASAHRGGDRGIGYTF.

The chain combines TRBV30 with TRBJ2-1; maybe TRBD2 (5 bases). The length of the CDR3 is 11 residues. Germline CDR1 GTSNPN, CDR2 SVGIG (reference sequence). V was pared by 5 bases and J by 4 bases, with 6 bases between. The CDR3: CAWGEYNEQFF. CDR3 bases: TGTGCCTGGGGGGAGTACAATGAGCAGTTCTTC.

The chain is built from TRBV28 and TRBJ1-1, with TRBD1 matching over 7 bases. The CDR3 has 16 residues. Germline V gives CDR1 MDHEN, CDR2 SYDVKM. The junction had 7 bases not matched to a gene; V was cut back by 3 bases and J by 0 bases. CDR3 amino acids: CASSFLDRVMNTEAFF. Written as DNA, the CDR3 is TGTGCCAGCAGTTTCTTAGACAGGGTCATGAACACTGAAGCTTTCTTT.

V and J are TRBV7-8 and TRBJ2-1; 12 bases align to TRBD2. From germline, CDR1 is SGHVS and CDR2 FQNEAQ. Trimming took 5 bases from V and 9 from J; bases not matched to a gene: 8. The CDR3 totals 15 residues. CDR3 region: CASSALAGGPGEQFF. The CDR3 DNA sequence: TGTGCCAGCAGCGCGCTAGCGGGAGGGCCTGGTGAGCAGTTCTTC.

The genes are TRBV19 and TRBJ2-7; 13 bases map to TRBD2. CDR3 length: 16 amino acids. Looked up from germline, CDR1 is LNHDA and CDR2 is SQIVND (reference sequence). The ends lost 5 bases at V and 0 bases at J; junction bases unmatched: 4. CDR3 sequence reads: CASSPGLAGRSYEQYF. The CDR3 DNA follows: TGTGCCAGTAGTCCGGGACTAGCGGGACGCTCCTACGAGCAGTACTTC.

The rearrangement uses TRBV23-1 and TRBJ1-1; D is undetermined. TRBV23-1 is reported as an ORF; its role is uncertain. Trimming pared 8 bases from V and 3 bases from J, leaving 16 bases between. The CDR3 loop spans 14 amino acids. The CDR3 DNA is TGCGCCAGCCCCCCCCGGGAAAGGGACACTGAAGCTTTCTTT. It yields the protein CASPPRERDTEAFF.

The chain recombines TRBV7-3 with TRBJ2-3; 8 positions agree with TRBD1. Germline loops: CDR1 SGHTA, CDR2 FQGTGA. The V and J ends lost 4 bases and 5 bases, in that order; junction bases with no gene match: 2. The CDR3 loop spans 13 amino acids. The CDR3, as DNA: TGTGCCAGCAGCTCAGGACAGGGAGATACGCAGTATTTT. It translates to CASSSGQGDTQYF. The whole variable domain, filled in from reference TRBV7-3 and TRBJ2-3, reads GAGVSQTPSNKVTEKGKYVELRCDPISGHTALYWYRQSLGQGPEFLIYFQGTGAADDSGLPNDRFFAVRPEGSVSTLKIQRTERGDSAVYLCASSSGQGDTQYFGPGTRLTVL.

This chain uses TRBV5-8 with TRBJ2-6; weak D call: TRBD2 (6 bases). CDR1 SGHTS and CDR2 YDEGEE come from the germline V gene. The CDR3 spans 15 residues. Trimming removed 2 bases from V and 4 bases from J, with 10 bases in between. CDR3 sequence reads: CASSFGLLGANVLTF. Written as DNA, the CDR3 is TGTGCCAGCAGCTTTGGACTACTGGGGGCCAACGTCCTGACTTTC.

The chain uses TRBV27 and TRBJ2-7; D not resolved. The germline V gene encodes CDR1 MNHEY and CDR2 SMNVEV (reference sequence). The CDR3 totals 11 residues. The V end was cut by 6 bases, the J end by 4 bases, with 7 bases between. The CDR3 loop is CASRGRYEQYF. DNA of the CDR3: TGTGCCAGCAGGGGCCGTTACGAGCAGTACTTC.

CDR3 coding DNA: TGCGCCAGCAGCCAAGGGACAGGGGGGGCCTACGAGCAGTACTTC. Translated: CASSQGTGGAYEQYF. The gene calls are TRBV4-1 and TRBJ2-7, with TRBD1 matching 10 bases. This CDR3 is 15 amino acids long. V gave up 1 base and J gave up 2 bases; unmatched junction bases: 2. Germline V lookup: CDR1 MGHRA, CDR2 YSYEKL.

V gene TRBV7-3 combines with J gene TRBJ1-1; D ambiguous. Germline V gives CDR1 SGHTA, CDR2 FQGTGA. V was shortened by 4 bases and J by 0 bases, with 12 bases between the two germline ends. The CDR3 consists of 15 residues. CDR3 nucleotides: TGTGCCAGCAGCTCAGTACGTAGCTTGAACACTGAAGCTTTCTTT. The encoded protein is CASSSVRSLNTEAFF.

J is TRBJ1-2 and V is TRBV10-3; D might be TRBD1 (5 bases). Per the germline V gene, CDR1 is ENHRY and CDR2 is SYGVKD. CDR3 length equals 14 residues. Between the trimmed V and J ends, which lost 2 bases and 6 bases, there was a span of 13 bases. Written as DNA, the CDR3 is TGTGCCATCAGTGAGAGCCGGACAAGCGATGGCTACACCTTC. It encodes CAISESRTSDGYTF.